This TCR beta chain was captured by sequencing in a study of T cells expressing NK-cell markers. Looking at the study overall: Cells sorted as CD3+CD56+NKG2C+, CD3+CD56+NKG2C- and CD3+CD56-NKG2C+ T cells supplied the TCR beta repertoires. The sequencing cohort of eight donors included seven HCMV-seropositive individuals and one seronegative individual.

Germline lookup yields CDR1 SGHRS and CDR2 YFSETQ. The CDR3 extends over 14 amino acids. TCRdb re-called the 5' RACE reads; one entry per CDR3 protein, DNA not given. The listing records approximately 420,000 distinct CDR3 sequences. Of note for this clonotype: Its antigen is unidentified.

Whole-study findings and limits: Also leading the CD3+CD56-NKG2C+ fraction in a few donors were these clonotypes.

The sample consisted of blood T cells: a sorted CD56 or NKG2C T cell subset, CD4+ or CD8+ T cells, or bulk PBMC T cells (not recorded which). This sequence joins TRBV5-1 and TRBJ2-7; checking the TCRdb D call of TRBD1 is not possible without DNA. The source of this sequence is a woman in her 50s in good health. CDR3 in amino acids: CASSFQTGFDEQYF.